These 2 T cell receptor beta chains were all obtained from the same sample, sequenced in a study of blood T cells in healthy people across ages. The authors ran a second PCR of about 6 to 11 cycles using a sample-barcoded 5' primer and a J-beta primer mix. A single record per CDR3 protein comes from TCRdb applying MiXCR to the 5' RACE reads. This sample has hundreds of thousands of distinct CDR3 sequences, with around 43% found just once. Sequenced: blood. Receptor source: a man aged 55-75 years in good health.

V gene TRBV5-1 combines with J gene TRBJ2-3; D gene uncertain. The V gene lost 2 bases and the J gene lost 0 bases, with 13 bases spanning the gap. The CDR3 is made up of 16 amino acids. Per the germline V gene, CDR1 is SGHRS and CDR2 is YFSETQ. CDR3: CASSLNSPLSTDTQYF. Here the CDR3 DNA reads TGCGCCAGCAGCTTAAATAGCCCTCTGAGCACAGATACGCAGTATTTT.

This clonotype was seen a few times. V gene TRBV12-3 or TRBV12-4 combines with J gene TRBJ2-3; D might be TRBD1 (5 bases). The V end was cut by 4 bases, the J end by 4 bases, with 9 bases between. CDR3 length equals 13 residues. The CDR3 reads CASSCKGADTQYF. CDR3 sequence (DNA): TGTGCCAGCAGTTGTAAAGGGGCAGATACGCAGTATTTT.